This T cell receptor beta chain was retrieved from a study of blood T cells in healthy people across ages. This clonotype was counted between two and nine times. A sample-barcoded 5' primer and a J-beta primer mix were used in a second PCR of about 7 to 11 cycles. MiXCR was run by TCRdb on the 5' RACE reads, yielding one entry per CDR3 protein. Here the sample spans over 450,000 distinct CDR3 sequences, approximately 25% being singletons. The same specimen was also included in a second study, on T cells of mothers and their children.

The TCR was taken from a boy between 10 and 17 years old in good health. The sequencing input was blood.

The CDR3 spells CSAPSSGSITDTQYF. The CDR3 region has the DNA TGCAGTGCTCCCTCTAGCGGGAGTATCACAGATACGCAGTATTTT. The chain carries TRBV20-1 and TRBJ2-3; TRBD2 aligns across 10 bases. This CDR3 is built from 15 residues. Germline CDR1 reads DFQATT; CDR2 reads SNEGSKA (reference sequence). J gave up 2 bases and V 5 bases, and 7 bases lay outside the gene matches.